The next 17 T cell receptor beta chains were all read from a single sample in a study of T cells in Graves' hyperthyroidism and ophthalmopathy. It was RNA transcripts that yielded the amplified TCR beta CDR3 regions. HTBI primers were used for first-round RT-PCR of the TCR CDR3. TCRdb independently ran MiXCR on the multiplex PCR reads; one entry per CDR3 protein. The repertoire has 300,000 to 400,000 distinct CDR3 sequences, approximately 15% of them found once; the top ten carry roughly a fifth. Sequencing used blood. Receptors were obtained from a woman aged 25 to 39 with Graves' ophthalmopathy.

The table lists this clonotype with many counts. The gene calls are TRBV28 and TRBJ2-7; D possibly corresponds to TRBD2 (5 bases). Between the trimmed V and J ends, which lost 5 bases and 0 bases, there was a span of 20 bases. The length of the CDR3 is 17 residues. Germline V lookup: CDR1 MDHEN, CDR2 SYDVKM. CDR3 amino acids: CASSLPFRRTPSYEQYF. CDR3 nucleotide sequence: TGTGCCAGCAGTCTCCCCTTTCGACGGACTCCCTCCTACGAGCAGTACTTC. Full variable domain (remainder filled in from reference TRBV28 and TRBJ2-7): DVKVTQSSRYLVKRTGEKVFLECVQDMDHENMFWYRQDPGLGLRLIYFSYDVKMKEKGDIPEGYSVSREKKERFSLILESASTNQTSMYLCASSLPFRRTPSYEQYFGPGTRLTVT.

As for this clonotype: This may arise from a read error, as a much more abundant clone is one base away. This sequence joins TRBV15 and TRBJ1-5; 9 bases are a match to TRBD1. The CDR3 length is 17 residues. Germline CDR1 is LNHNV and CDR2 is YYDKDF (reference sequence). V trimming: 0 bases; J trimming: 7 bases; junction bases outside the gene matches: 10. DNA for the CDR3: TGTGCCACCAGCAGAGATCCCCCGGGACAGGGAAACCAGCCCCAGCATTTT. It yields the protein CATSRDPPGQGNQPQHF.

The gene calls are TRBV12-3 or TRBV12-4 and TRBJ1-2, with D maybe TRBD1 (6 bases). V shed 5 bases and J shed 6 bases, with 28 bases lying between them. The CDR3 spans 18 residues. The CDR3 loop reads CASSTERDKGLLLDGYTF. The CDR3, as DNA: TGTGCCAGCAGTACCGAGAGGGACAAGGGGCTTCTTTTAGATGGCTACACCTTC.

The chain combines TRBV29-1 with TRBJ2-7; perhaps TRBD2 as D (5 bases). CDR3 size: 14 residues. CDR1 is SQVTM and CDR2 is ANQGSEA in the germline V gene. Deletions cut 6 bases from V and 4 bases from J, with 19 bases between. CDR3 bases: TGCAGCGTCAACTCGGGAAGGCGAAGGTACGAGCAGTACTTC. This encodes CSVNSGRRRYEQYF.

This clonotype was detected ten times or more. The J gene is TRBJ2-2, the V gene TRBV20-1; 7 bases are shared with TRBD1. J lost 1 base, V lost 2 bases, and 1 base had no gene match. Germline V gene lookup returns CDR1 DFQATT and CDR2 SNEGSKA (reference sequence). This CDR3 spans 14 amino acids. CDR3 protein: CSARRQGNTGELFF. The CDR3 DNA is TGCAGTGCTAGAAGACAGGGGAACACCGGGGAGCTGTTTTTT.

In this sample, this clonotype turned up a few times. V is TRBV9 and J is TRBJ1-2; the D is unclear. The CDR3 runs to 15 residues. The germline V and J ends were trimmed by 6 bases and 8 bases, with 23 bases remaining between them. CDR1 is SGDLS, CDR2 YYNGEE, per germline. CDR3 residues: CASNNHPMGAGGYTF. CDR3 bases: TGTGCCAGCAACAATCACCCCATGGGCGCTGGGGGCTACACCTTC.

This clonotype showed up just a few times. The CDR3: CASRLQGAREQFF. The CDR3 DNA follows: TGTGCCAGCAGACTACAGGGGGCACGAGAGCAGTTCTTC. The genes are TRBV14 and TRBJ2-1, with 9 positions matching TRBD1. Trimming took 6 bases from V and 10 from J; bases not matched to a gene: 7. The germline V gene encodes CDR1 SGHDN and CDR2 FVKESK. The length of the CDR3 is 13 residues.

The gene calls are TRBV10-2 and TRBJ2-3; D may be TRBD2 (6 bases). There are 14 residues in the CDR3. Trimming took 1 base from V and 3 from J, leaving 8 bases between them. Germline values: CDR1 WSHSY, CDR2 SAAADI. For the CDR3, the DNA is TGCGCCAGCAGTGAGTGGGAGGAAACAGATACGCAGTATTTT. It codes for CASSEWEETDTQYF.

This clonotype was seen many times. J is TRBJ2-1 and V is TRBV2, with TRBD2 matching over 12 bases. Trimming removed 6 bases from V and 5 bases from J; junction bases left unmatched: 2. Germline values: CDR1 SNHLY, CDR2 FYNNEI. The CDR3 sequence is 14 residues long. The DNA of the CDR3 is TGTGCCAGCAGCAGGACTAGCGGGAACAATGAGCAGTTCTTC. Its translation: CASSRTSGNNEQFF.

This clonotype was seen at least ten times. J is TRBJ1-2 and V is TRBV9; D is uncertain. Trimming stripped 0 bases from V and 4 bases from J, with 19 bases between. The length of the CDR3 is 17 residues. Germline assignment: CDR1 SGDLS and CDR2 YYNGEE. CDR3 sequence: CASSVGWRAGFGYGYTF. The CDR3 DNA reads as TGTGCCAGCAGCGTAGGGTGGCGCGCAGGCTTTGGCTATGGCTACACCTTC.

This clonotype was counted ten times or more. The chain uses TRBV3-1 and TRBJ2-5, with D hard to call. Germline assignment: CDR1 LGHDT and CDR2 YNNKEL (reference sequence). Trimming shortened V by 1 base and J by 3 bases, and 18 bases separated the two germline ends. The CDR3 has 17 amino acids. CDR3 sequence (DNA): TGTGCCAGCAGCCAAGGATTGTCCGGCTGGCGTAAAGAGACCCAGTACTTC. This translates into CASSQGLSGWRKETQYF.

The table lists this clonotype with many counts. The V gene is TRBV11-3, the J gene TRBJ2-3, with no clear D. CDR1 and CDR2 (germline): SGHNT, YENEEA. Trimming removed 0 bases at V and 6 bases at J, with 19 bases between. The CDR3 is made up of 17 amino acids. The CDR3 DNA reads TGTGCCAGCAGCTTAGACCCCCCGGACGGGTTTTACGATACGCAGTATTTT. Its protein product is CASSLDPPDGFYDTQYF.

A word on this clonotype: At one end, the junction sequence differs from germline, possibly due to a read error. The V gene is TRBV9, the J gene TRBJ2-1, with no clear D. The germline V gene encodes CDR1 SGDLS and CDR2 YYNGEE. The CDR3 is made up of 15 amino acids. The CDR3 loop reads CASSATLRSCNEQFF. CDR3 DNA sequence: TGTGCCAGCAGCGCGACACTGCGGTCCTGCAATGAGCAGTTCTTC.

In this sample, this clonotype turned up many times. The chain joins TRBV15 to TRBJ2-5; 9 bases line up with TRBD1. The V and J ends lost 3 bases and 2 bases, in that order; junction bases with no gene match: 10. Germline V CDR1 and CDR2: LNHNV, YYDKDF (reference sequence). This CDR3 has 17 residues. The CDR3 loop reads CATSRPTGGEYQETQYF. For the CDR3, the DNA is TGTGCCACCAGCAGGCCTACAGGGGGCGAATATCAAGAGACCCAGTACTTC.

This clonotype was recorded at least ten times. The genes are TRBV2 and TRBJ2-7, with D tentatively TRBD2 (6 bases). CDR1 and CDR2 from the germline V gene are SNHLY and FYNNEI. Trimming took 6 bases from V and 2 from J, leaving 11 bases between them. This CDR3 region has 13 residues. This CDR3 reads CASSPQRAYEQYF. The CDR3 coding sequence is TGTGCCAGCAGCCCCCAGCGGGCCTACGAGCAGTACTTC. The whole variable domain, remainder taken from reference TRBV2 and TRBJ2-7, is EPEVTQTPSHQVTQMGQEVILRCVPISNHLYFYWYRQILGQKVEFLVSFYNNEISEKSEIFDDQFSVERPDGSNFTLKIRSTKLEDSAMYFCASSPQRAYEQYFGPGTRLTVT.

As regards this clonotype: The junction shows a germline mismatch at one end, possibly a read error. The rearrangement joins TRBV29-1 to TRBJ2-1; D is unclear. There are 13 residues in the CDR3. Looked up from germline, CDR1 is SQVTM and CDR2 is ANQGSEA. This chain's CDR3 is CSVEGTIENEQSF. CDR3 sequence (DNA): TGCAGCGTTGAAGGGACGATCGAGAATGAGCAGTCCTTC.

This clonotype came up many times. The chain couples TRBV12-3 or TRBV12-4 to TRBJ1-2; weak D call: TRBD1 (6 bases). The CDR3 loop spans 14 amino acids. The germline V and J ends were trimmed by 3 bases and 4 bases, with 12 bases remaining between them. DNA for the CDR3: TGTGCCAGCAGTTTGAGGGGGGGCGGCTATGGCTACACCTTC. This encodes CASSLRGGGYGYTF.